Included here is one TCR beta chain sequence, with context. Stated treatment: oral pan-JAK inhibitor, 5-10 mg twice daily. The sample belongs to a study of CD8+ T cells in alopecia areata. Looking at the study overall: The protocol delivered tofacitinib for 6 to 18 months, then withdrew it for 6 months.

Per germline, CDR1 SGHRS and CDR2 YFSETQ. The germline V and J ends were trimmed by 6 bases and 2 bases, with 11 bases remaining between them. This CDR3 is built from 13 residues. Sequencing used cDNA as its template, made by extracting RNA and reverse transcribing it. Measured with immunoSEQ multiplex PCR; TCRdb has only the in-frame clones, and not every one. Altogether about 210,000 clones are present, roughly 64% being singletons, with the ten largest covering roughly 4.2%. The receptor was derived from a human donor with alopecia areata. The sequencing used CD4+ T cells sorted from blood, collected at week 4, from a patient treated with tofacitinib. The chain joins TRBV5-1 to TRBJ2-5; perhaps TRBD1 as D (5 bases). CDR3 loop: CASNPGQQETQYF. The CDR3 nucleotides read TGCGCCAGCAATCCCGGACAACAAGAGACCCAGTACTTC.